The 2 T cell receptor beta chains reported below all come from one sample, sequenced in a study of cytomegalovirus exposure and HLA in healthy donors. The PCR ran on 60 Vbeta and 13 Jbeta primers. The repertoire was sequenced with immunoSEQ multiplex PCR; TCRdb's copy has only in-frame clones and lacks some. This sample has around 130,000 clones, with about 78% found just once. Source material: PBMCs. These receptors all stem from a human donor in good health.

The rearrangement links TRBV27 to TRBJ1-2; 12 bases fit TRBD1. The CDR3 sequence is 16 residues long. The V gene's germline CDR1 is MNHEY and CDR2 SMNVEV (reference sequence). J gave up 5 bases and V 8 bases, and 12 bases lay outside the gene matches. The CDR3 region is CASSDGWDRGHYGYTF. The CDR3 DNA is TGTGCCAGCTCCGACGGTTGGGACAGGGGGCATTATGGCTACACCTTC.

The CDR3 DNA is TGTGCCAGCAGCCCCACCGGGACAGGGGGCTACATTATTAATCAGCCCCAGCATTTT. It specifies CASSPTGTGGYIINQPQHF. V is TRBV7-8 and J is TRBJ1-5; 12 bases are a match to TRBD1. The length of the CDR3 is 19 residues. The V segment lost 5 bases and the J segment 4 bases; nucleotides outside the gene matches: 15. Germline V gene data show CDR1 as SGHVS and CDR2 as FQNEAQ.